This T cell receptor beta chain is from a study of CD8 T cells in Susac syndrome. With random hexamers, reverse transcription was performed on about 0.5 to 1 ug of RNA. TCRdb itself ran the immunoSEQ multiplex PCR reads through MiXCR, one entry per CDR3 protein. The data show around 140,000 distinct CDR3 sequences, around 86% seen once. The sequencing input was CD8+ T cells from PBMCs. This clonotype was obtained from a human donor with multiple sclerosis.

DNA for the CDR3: TGTGCCAGCAGCCAGAAGACAGGGGGCGAGAGTGAAGCTTTCTTT. Translating it yields CASSQKTGGESEAFF. The chain employs TRBV3-1 and TRBJ1-1; 10 bases line up with TRBD1. V was pared by 3 bases and J by 7 bases, with 8 bases of the junction left unmatched. This CDR3 is built from 15 residues. Germline V gene sequence: CDR1 LGHDT, CDR2 YNNKEL (reference sequence). Looking up the rest from reference TRBV3-1 and TRBJ1-1 gives the full variable domain: DTAVSQTPKYLVTQMGNDKSIKCEQNLGHDTMYWYKQDSKKFLKIMFSYNNKELIINETVPNRFSPKSPDKAHLNLHINSLELGDSAVYFCASSQKTGGESEAFFGQGTRLTVV.